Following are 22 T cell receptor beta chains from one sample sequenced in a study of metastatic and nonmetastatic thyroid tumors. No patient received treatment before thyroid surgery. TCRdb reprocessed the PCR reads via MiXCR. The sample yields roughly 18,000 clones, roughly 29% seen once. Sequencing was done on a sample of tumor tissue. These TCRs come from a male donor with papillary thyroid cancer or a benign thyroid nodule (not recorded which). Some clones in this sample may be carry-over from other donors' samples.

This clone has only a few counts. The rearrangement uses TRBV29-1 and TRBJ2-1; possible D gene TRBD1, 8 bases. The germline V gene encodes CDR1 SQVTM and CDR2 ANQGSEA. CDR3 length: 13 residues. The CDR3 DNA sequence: TGCACCGCGGGAGACAGGGGTCTTAATGAGCAGTTCTTC. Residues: CTAGDRGLNEQFF.

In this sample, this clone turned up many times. The CDR3 region has the DNA TGTGCCAGCAGCTTAATACGAGAAGAGACCCAGTACTTC. Translated: CASSLIREETQYF. This rearrangement joins TRBV7-6 to TRBJ2-5; no clear D. Trimming took off 2 bases at V and 3 bases at J, with 7 bases between the two ends. The CDR3 has 13 residues. Germline assignment: CDR1 SGHVS and CDR2 FNYEAQ.

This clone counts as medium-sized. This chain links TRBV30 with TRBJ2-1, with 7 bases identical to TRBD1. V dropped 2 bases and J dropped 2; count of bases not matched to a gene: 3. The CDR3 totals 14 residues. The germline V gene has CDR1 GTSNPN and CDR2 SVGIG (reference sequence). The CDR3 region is CAWSLGGAYNEQFF. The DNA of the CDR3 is TGTGCCTGGAGTTTAGGGGGCGCCTACAATGAGCAGTTCTTC.

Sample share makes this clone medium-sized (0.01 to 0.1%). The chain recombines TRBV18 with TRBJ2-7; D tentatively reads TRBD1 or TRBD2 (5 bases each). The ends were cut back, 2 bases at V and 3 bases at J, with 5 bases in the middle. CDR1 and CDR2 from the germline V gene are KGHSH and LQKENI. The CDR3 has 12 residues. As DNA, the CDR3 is TGTGCCAGCTCACCAGGGGGCTACGAGCAGTACTTC. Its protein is CASSPGGYEQYF.

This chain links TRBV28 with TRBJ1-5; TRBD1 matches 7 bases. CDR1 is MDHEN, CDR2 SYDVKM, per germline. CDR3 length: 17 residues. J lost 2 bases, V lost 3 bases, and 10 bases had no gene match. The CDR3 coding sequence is TGTGCCAGCAGTTTTGTGTCAGGGGGAATTGGCAATCAGCCCCAGCATTTT. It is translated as CASSFVSGGIGNQPQHF.

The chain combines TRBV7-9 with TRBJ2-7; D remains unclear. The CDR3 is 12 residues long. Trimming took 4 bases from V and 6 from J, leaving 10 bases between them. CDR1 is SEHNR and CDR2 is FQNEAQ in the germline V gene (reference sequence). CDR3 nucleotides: TGTGCCAGCAGCTCCGACACTCTCGAGCAGTACTTC. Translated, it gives CASSSDTLEQYF.

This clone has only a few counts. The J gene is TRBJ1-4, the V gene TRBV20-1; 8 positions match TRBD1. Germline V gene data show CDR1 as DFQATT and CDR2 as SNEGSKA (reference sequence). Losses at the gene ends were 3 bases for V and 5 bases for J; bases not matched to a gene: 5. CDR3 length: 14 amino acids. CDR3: CSASRDRRNEKLFF. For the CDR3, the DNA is TGCAGTGCTAGCAGGGACAGGCGAAATGAAAAACTGTTTTTT.

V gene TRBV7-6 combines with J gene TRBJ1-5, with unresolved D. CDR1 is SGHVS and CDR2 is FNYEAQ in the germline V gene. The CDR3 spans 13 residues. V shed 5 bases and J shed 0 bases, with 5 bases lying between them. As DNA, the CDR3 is TGTGCCAGCAGCAGCTTTAGCAATCAGCCCCAGCATTTT. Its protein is CASSSFSNQPQHF.

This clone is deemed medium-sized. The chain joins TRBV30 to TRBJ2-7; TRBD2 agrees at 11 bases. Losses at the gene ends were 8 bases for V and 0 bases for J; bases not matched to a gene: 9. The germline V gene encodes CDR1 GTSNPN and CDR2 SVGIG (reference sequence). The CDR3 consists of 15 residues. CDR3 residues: CATHSGRASSYEQYF. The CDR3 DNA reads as TGTGCCACACATAGCGGGAGGGCCAGCTCCTACGAGCAGTACTTC.

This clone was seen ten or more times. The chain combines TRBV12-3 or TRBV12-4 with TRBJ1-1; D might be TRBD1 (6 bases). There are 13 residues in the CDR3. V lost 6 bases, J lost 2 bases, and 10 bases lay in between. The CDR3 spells CASRRGVNTEAFF. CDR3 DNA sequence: TGTGCCAGCAGGAGGGGGGTTAACACTGAAGCTTTCTTT.

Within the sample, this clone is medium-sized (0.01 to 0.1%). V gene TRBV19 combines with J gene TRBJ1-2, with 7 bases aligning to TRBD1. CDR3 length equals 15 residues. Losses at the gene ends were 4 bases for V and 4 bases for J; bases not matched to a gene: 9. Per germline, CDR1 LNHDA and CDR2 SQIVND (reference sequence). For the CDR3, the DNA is TGTGCCAGTAGTAATGGAGGAGGGGGCGCCTATGGCTACACCTTC. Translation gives CASSNGGGGAYGYTF. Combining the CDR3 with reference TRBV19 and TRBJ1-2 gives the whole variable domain DGGITQSPKYLFRKEGQNVTLSCEQNLNHDAMYWYRQDPGQGLRLIYYSQIVNDFQKGDIAEGYSVSREKKESFPLTVTSAQKNPTAFYLCASSNGGGGAYGYTFGSGTRLTVV.

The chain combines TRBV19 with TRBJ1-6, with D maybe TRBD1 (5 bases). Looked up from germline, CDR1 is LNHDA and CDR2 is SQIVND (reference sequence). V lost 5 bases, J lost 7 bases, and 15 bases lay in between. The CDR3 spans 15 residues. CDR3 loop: CASSPLAGRNSPLHF. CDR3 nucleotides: TGTGCCAGTAGTCCCCTGGCGGGACGGAATTCACCCCTCCACTTT.

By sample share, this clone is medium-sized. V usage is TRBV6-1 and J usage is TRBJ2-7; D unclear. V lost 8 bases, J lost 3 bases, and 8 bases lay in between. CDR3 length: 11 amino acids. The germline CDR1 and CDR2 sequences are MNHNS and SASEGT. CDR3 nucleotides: TGTGCCAGCGGCGGAAACTACGAGCAGTACTTC. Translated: CASGGNYEQYF.

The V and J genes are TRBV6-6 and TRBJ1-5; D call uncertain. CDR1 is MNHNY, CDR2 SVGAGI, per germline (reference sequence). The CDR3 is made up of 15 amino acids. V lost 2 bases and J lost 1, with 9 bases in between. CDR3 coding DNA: TGTGCCAGCAGTTACAACGAGCCGAGCAATCAGCCCCAGCATTTT. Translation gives CASSYNEPSNQPQHF.

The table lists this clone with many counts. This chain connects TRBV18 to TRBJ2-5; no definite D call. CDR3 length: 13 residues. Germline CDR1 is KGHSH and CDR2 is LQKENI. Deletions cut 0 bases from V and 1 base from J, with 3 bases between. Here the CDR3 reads CASSPPVQETQYF. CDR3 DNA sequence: TGTGCCAGCTCACCACCAGTCCAAGAGACCCAGTACTTC. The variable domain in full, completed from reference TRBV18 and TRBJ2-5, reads NAGVMQNPRHLVRRRGQEARLRCSPMKGHSHVYWYRQLPEEGLKFMVYLQKENIIDESGMPKERFSAEFPKEGPSILRIQQVVRGDSAAYFCASSPPVQETQYFGPGTRLLVL.

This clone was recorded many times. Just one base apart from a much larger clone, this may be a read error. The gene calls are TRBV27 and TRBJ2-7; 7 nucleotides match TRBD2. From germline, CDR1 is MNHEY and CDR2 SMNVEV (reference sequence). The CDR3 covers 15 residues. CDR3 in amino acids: CASSPHTSVGYGQYF. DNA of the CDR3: TGTGCCAGCAGTCCACACACTAGCGTAGGGTACGGGCAGTACTTC.

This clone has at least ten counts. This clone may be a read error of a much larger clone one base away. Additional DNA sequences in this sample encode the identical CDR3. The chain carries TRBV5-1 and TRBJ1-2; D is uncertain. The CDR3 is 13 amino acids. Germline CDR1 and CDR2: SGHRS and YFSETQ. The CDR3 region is CASSLVPQGGYTF. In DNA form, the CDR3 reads TGCGCCAGCAGTTTGGTTCCCCAAGGCGGCTACACCTTC.

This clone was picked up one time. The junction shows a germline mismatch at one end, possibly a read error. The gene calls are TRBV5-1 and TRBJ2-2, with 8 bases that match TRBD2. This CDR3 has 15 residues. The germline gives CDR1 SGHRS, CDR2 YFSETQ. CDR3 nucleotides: TGCGCCTGTCGGACAGCGGGAGCCCACACCGGTGAGCTGTTTTTT. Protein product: CACRTAGAHTGELFF.

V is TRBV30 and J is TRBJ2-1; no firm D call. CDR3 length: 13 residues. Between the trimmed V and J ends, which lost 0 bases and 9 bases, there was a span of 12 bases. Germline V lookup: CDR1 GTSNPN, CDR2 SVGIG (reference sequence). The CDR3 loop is CAWSVPPASEQFF. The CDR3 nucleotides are TGTGCCTGGAGTGTACCCCCAGCCAGTGAGCAGTTCTTC.

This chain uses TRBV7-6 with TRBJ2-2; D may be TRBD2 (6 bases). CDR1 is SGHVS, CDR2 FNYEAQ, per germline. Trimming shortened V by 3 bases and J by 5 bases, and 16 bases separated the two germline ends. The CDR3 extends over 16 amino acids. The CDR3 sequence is CASSLGGELGTGELFF. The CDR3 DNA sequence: TGTGCCAGCAGCTTGGGAGGCGAGCTAGGAACCGGGGAGCTGTTTTTT.

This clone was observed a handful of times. For the CDR3, the DNA is TGTGCCAGCAACCCTGACGTCGCCCAGGGGGAGACCCAGTACTTC. Its translation: CASNPDVAQGETQYF. The rearrangement joins TRBV7-6 to TRBJ2-5, with a weak D call TRBD1 (6 bases). CDR1 and CDR2 from the germline V gene are SGHVS and FNYEAQ. There are 15 residues in the CDR3. V was clipped by 7 bases and J by 5 bases, with 20 bases between them.

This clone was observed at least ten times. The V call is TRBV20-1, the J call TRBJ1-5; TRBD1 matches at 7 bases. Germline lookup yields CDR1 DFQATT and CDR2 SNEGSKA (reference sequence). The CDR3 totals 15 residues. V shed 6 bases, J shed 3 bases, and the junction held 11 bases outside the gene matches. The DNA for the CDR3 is TGCAGTGCCGGTACAGGGGCTAGGTCCAATCAGCCCCAGCATTTT. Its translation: CSAGTGARSNQPQHF.